Below, one T cell receptor (beta chain) is given with its context. The entry originates in a study of technical replicates of blood from four donors. CDR1 and CDR2 from the germline V gene are SNHLY and FYNNEI. V was shortened by 8 bases and J by 4 bases, with 11 bases between the two germline ends. The CDR3 extends over 12 amino acids. Using immunoSEQ multiplex PCR, the repertoire was profiled, and TCRdb retains in-frame clones only, with some absent. The repertoire includes about 84,000 clones, 93% of them detected once, and less than 0.3% sits in the top ten. The clonotype originates from a human donor in good health. The sequenced sample was T cells isolated from PBMCs. The rearrangement links TRBV2 to TRBJ1-2, with D possibly matching TRBD1 (6 bases). The CDR3 sequence is CASPQGSYGYTF. The CDR3 DNA reads TGTGCCAGCCCACAGGGATCCTATGGCTACACCTTC.